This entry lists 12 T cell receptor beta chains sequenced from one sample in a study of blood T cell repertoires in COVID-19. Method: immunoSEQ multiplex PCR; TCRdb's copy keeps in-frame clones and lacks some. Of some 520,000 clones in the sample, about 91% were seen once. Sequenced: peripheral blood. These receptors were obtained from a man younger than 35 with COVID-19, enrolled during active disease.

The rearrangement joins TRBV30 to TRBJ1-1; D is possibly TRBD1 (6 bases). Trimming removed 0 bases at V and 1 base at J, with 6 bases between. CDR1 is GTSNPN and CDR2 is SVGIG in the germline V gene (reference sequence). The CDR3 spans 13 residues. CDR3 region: CAWSVGANTEAFF. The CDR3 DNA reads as TGTGCCTGGAGTGTGGGGGCGAACACTGAAGCTTTCTTT.

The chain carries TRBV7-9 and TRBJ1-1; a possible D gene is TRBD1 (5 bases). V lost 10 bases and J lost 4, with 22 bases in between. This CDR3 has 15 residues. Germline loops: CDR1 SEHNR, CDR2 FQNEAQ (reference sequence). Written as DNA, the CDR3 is TGTGCCACTTACGGGCAGGGTTACCAATTCACTGAAGCTTTCTTT. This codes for CATYGQGYQFTEAFF.

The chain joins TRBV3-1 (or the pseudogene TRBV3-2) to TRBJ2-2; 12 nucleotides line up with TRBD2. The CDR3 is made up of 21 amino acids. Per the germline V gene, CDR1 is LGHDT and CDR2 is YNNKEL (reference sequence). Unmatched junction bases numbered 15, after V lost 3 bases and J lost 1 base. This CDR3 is CASSHNPWGLAGPENTGELFF. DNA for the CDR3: TGTGCCAGCAGCCATAACCCGTGGGGACTAGCGGGCCCCGAGAACACCGGGGAGCTGTTTTTT.

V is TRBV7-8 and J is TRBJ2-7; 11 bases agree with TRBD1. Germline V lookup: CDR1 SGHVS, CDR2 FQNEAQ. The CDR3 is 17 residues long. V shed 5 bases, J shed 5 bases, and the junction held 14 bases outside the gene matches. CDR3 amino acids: CASSHSGRTGGKNEQYF. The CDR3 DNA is TGTGCCAGCAGCCATAGCGGACGGACAGGGGGCAAAAACGAGCAGTACTTC.

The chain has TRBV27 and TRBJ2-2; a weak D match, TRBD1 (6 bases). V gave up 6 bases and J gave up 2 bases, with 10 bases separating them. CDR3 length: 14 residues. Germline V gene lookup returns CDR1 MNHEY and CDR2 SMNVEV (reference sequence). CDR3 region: CASSIGTNTGELFF. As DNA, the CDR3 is TGTGCCAGCAGCATAGGGACAAACACCGGGGAGCTGTTTTTT.

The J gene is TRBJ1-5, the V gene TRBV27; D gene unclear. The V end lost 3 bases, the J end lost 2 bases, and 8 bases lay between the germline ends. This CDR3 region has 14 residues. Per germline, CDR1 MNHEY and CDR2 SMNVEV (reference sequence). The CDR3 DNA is TGTGCCAGCAGTTTCGCGGCAGGCAATCAGCCCCAGCATTTT. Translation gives CASSFAAGNQPQHF.

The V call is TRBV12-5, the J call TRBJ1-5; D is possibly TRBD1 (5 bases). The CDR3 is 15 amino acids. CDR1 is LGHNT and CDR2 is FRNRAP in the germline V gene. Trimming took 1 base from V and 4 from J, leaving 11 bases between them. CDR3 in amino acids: CASGLGGLLNQPQHF. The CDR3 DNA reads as TGTGCTAGTGGTTTGGGGGGACTTCTTAATCAGCCCCAGCATTTT.

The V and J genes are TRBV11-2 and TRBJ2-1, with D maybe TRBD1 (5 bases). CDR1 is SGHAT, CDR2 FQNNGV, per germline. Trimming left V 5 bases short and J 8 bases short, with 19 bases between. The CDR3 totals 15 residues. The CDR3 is CASSPRNLRADEQFF. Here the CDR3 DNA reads TGTGCCAGCAGCCCAAGAAACCTCAGGGCCGATGAGCAGTTCTTC. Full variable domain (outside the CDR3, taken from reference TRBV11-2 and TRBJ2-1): EAGVAQSPRYKIIEKRQSVAFWCNPISGHATLYWYQQILGQGPKLLIQFQNNGVVDDSQLPKDRFSAERLKGVDSTLKIQPAKLEDSAVYLCASSPRNLRADEQFFGPGTRLTVL.

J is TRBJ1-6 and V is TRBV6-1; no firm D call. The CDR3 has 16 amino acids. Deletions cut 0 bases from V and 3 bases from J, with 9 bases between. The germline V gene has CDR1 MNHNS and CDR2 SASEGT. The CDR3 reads CASSEALGSYNSPLHF. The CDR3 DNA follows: TGTGCCAGCAGTGAAGCGCTTGGTAGCTATAATTCACCCCTCCACTTT.

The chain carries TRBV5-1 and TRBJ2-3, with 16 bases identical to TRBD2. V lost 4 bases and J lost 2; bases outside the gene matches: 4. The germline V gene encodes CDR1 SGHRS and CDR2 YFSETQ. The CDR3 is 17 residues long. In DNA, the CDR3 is TGCGCCAGCAGCACCGGGACTAGCGGGAGGGCCACAGATACGCAGTATTTT. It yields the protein CASSTGTSGRATDTQYF.

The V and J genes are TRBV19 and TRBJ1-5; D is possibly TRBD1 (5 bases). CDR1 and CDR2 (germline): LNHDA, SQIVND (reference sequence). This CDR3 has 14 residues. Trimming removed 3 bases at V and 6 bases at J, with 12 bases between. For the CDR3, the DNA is TGTGCCAGTAGTATGGGGATTGGGGCTCAGCCCCAGCATTTT. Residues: CASSMGIGAQPQHF.

CDR3 nucleotides: TGTGCCAGCAGTTACTCGATTATCGGGAGCTACGAGCAGTACTTC. Translating gives CASSYSIIGSYEQYF. V usage is TRBV6-5 and J usage is TRBJ2-7, with D possibly TRBD2 on 6 matching bases. Germline assignment: CDR1 MNHEY and CDR2 SVGAGI. V was shortened by 0 bases and J by 3 bases, with 12 bases between the two germline ends. The CDR3 spans 15 residues.